The source of this T cell receptor beta chain is a study of T cell responses to AZD1222 COVID-19 vaccine. Notes on the study in general: With dominance at 160-218 and 743-854, vaccine-associated CD4 TCRs spanned spike. Donors in the cohort were predominantly white British and more often female, and clonal diversity was possibly underestimated. Only a handful of AZD1222 recipients, six or seven in all, had baseline seropositivity.

Of note for this clone: Its target is unknown.

It was second doses at about 4 or about 12 weeks that were pooled. Sequencing used immunoSEQ multiplex PCR; TCRdb keeps in-frame clones, though not all of them. The repertoire holds over 85,000 clones, with approximately 90% as singletons. Trimming cost V 2 bases and J 3 bases, with 2 bases left between them. CDR3 length equals 11 residues. Germline V gene lookup returns CDR1 LGHDT and CDR2 YNNKEL (reference sequence). The source material was peripheral blood, sampled 28 days after the second AZD1222 dose. The chain employs TRBV3-1 (or the pseudogene TRBV3-2) and TRBJ2-7; D not resolved. This receptor was taken from an adult who received the AZD1222 COVID-19 vaccine. CDR3: CASSQNYEQYF. The DNA of the CDR3 is TGTGCCAGCAGCCAAAACTACGAGCAGTACTTC.